A selection of T cell receptor beta chains follows, all from one sample in a study of beta chain features in type 1 diabetes. Measured with immunoSEQ multiplex PCR; TCRdb has only the in-frame clones, and not every one. The table has approximately 250,000 clones, more than 15% seen once. The source material was naive CD4+ T cells from blood. Receptor source: a man aged 25 to 40 with type 1 diabetes. CDR3s include the opening cysteine and the closing phenylalanine or tryptophan. The D gene is left open where the match is weak. Clone size, where shown, is once, few, many, or a class for clones that have expanded.

>TRBJ1-5|NA|TRBV14|12|few
TGTGCCAGCAGCCGAACCGATCAGCCCCAGCATTTT
CASSRTDQPQHF
>TRBJ2-3|TRBD1|TRBV28|13|NA
TGTGCCAGCAGCCCAGGGGGCGCGGATACGCAGTATTTT
CASSPGGADTQYF
>TRBJ2-1|NA|TRBV21-1|18|few
TGTGCCAGCAGCATGATTCAGGGAGGAGGACTAGCGGCAAATGAGCAGTTCTTC
CASSMIQGGGLAANEQFF
>TRBJ2-1|NA|TRBV7-7|13|few
TGTGCCAGCAGCTCGGACCTTGGCAATGAGCAGTTCTTC
CASSSDLGNEQFF
>TRBJ1-3|NA|TRBV15|16|NA
TGTGCCACCAGCAGAGATACAGACTCCTCTGGAAACACCATATATTTT
CATSRDTDSSGNTIYF
>TRBJ1-5|NA|TRBV7-8|16|NA
TGTGCCAGCAGCCTGCAGGGGAAAAGGAGCAATCAGCCCCAGCATTTT
CASSLQGKRSNQPQHF
>TRBJ2-7|TRBD2|TRBV27|13|NA
TGTGCCAGCAGTTTAAGGCGGGAGTACGAGCAGTACTTC
CASSLRREYEQYF
>TRBJ2-5|NA|TRBV15|15|few
TGTGCCACCAGCAGGGACAGCGGAACGGAGGAGACCCAGTACTTC
CATSRDSGTEETQYF
>TRBJ1-3|NA|TRBV29-1|13|few
TGCAGCTCTACACAGGGCTCTGGAAACACCATATATTTT
CSSTQGSGNTIYF
>TRBJ2-1|TRBD2|TRBV6-5|15|NA
TGTGCCAGCAGCCCGACTAGCGGGAGGGCAAATGAGCAGTTCTTC
CASSPTSGRANEQFF
>TRBJ2-3|TRBD1|TRBV4-1|15|few
TGCGCCAGCAGCCAGACAGGGGTCAACACAGATACGCAGTATTTT
CASSQTGVNTDTQYF
>TRBJ2-5|NA|TRBV6-1|15|few
TGTGCCAGCAGTGAACGGGTAGGGAAGAAAGAGACCCAGTACTTC
CASSERVGKKETQYF
>TRBJ2-4|NA|TRBV7-3|16|few
TGTGCCAGCAGCTTAGCGATCAGGCAGGGGCGGTACATTCAGTACTTC
CASSLAIRQGRYIQYF
>TRBJ1-4|TRBD1|TRBV7-9|15|NA
TGTGCCAGCAGCTATGGGACAGGAATAAATGAAAAACTGTTTTTT
CASSYGTGINEKLFF
>TRBJ1-1|TRBD1|TRBV7-3|14|few
TGTGCCAGCAGCCGGACAGGGACCGACACTGAAGCTTTCTTT
CASSRTGTDTEAFF
>TRBJ1-6|NA|TRBV9|13|NA
TGTGCCAGCACCGCGGACAGATATTCACCCCTCCACTTT
CASTADRYSPLHF
>TRBJ1-2|TRBD1|TRBV29-1|13|NA
TGCAGCGTAGGGACAGGGACGGGCTATGGCTACACCTTC
CSVGTGTGYGYTF
>TRBJ1-1|NA|TRBV7-8|13|NA
TGTGCCAGCAGCCAAATGACAGGCACTGAAGCTTTCTTT
CASSQMTGTEAFF
>TRBJ2-1|NA|TRBV11-3|13|few
TGTGCCAGCAGCTCGGACCCGAACAATGAGCAGTTCTTC
CASSSDPNNEQFF
>TRBJ1-1|NA|TRBV29-1|14|once
TGCAGCGTTGGGAGGTCCCTAGGGAACACTGAAGCTTTCTTT
CSVGRSLGNTEAFF
>TRBJ1-1|NA|TRBV10-1|13|few
TGCGCCAGCACCGGACGGACGAACACTGAAGCTTTCTTT
CASTGRTNTEAFF
>TRBJ2-7|TRBD2|TRBV19|15|NA
TGTGCCAGTAGTATAGGACTAGCGGGAGCTTCCGAGCAGTACTTC
CASSIGLAGASEQYF
>TRBJ2-6|NA|TRBV27|16|NA
TGTGCCAGCAGCCGGCGGGGCTCCTCTGGGGCCAACGTCCTGACTTTC
CASSRRGSSGANVLTF
>TRBJ1-4|NA|TRBV15|14|NA
TGTGCCACCAGCAGCGGGGGATCAGAGGAAAAACTGTTTTTT
CATSSGGSEEKLFF
>TRBJ2-1|TRBD2|TRBV9|16|NA
TGTGCCAGCAGCGTATCCCGGACTAGCGGCTACAATGAGCAGTTCTTC
CASSVSRTSGYNEQFF
>TRBJ1-4|TRBD1|TRBV14|15|NA
TGTGCCAGCAGCCAAGAACAGGGGAGATCTGAAAAACTGTTTTTT
CASSQEQGRSEKLFF
>TRBJ2-5|NA|TRBV29-1|13|few
TGCAGCGTAAAGGCGGTACTCCAAGAGACCCAGTACTTC
CSVKAVLQETQYF
>TRBJ2-5|NA|TRBV25-1|13|few
TGTGCCAGCAGTGAAGGGCAGCAAGAGACCCAGTACTTC
CASSEGQQETQYF
>TRBJ2-1|TRBD1|TRBV28|13|few
TGTGCCAGCACCCCGGGACAGAGTAATGAGCAGTTCTTC
CASTPGQSNEQFF
>TRBJ2-2|NA|TRBV14|16|NA
TGTGCCAGCAGCTATGCGGGGGCGACGAACACCGGGGAGCTGTTTTTT
CASSYAGATNTGELFF
>TRBJ2-5|NA|TRBV7-2|12|NA
TGTGCCAGCAGCTTAGCTGGGGAGACCCAGTACTTC
CASSLAGETQYF
>TRBJ2-5|TRBD1|TRBV5-1|15|NA
TGCGCCAGCAGCTTGGGACAGGGATTCCAAGAGACCCAGTACTTC
CASSLGQGFQETQYF
>TRBJ1-2|TRBD1|TRBV6-5|14|NA
TGTGCCAGCAGACGGGGACAGCTCAGCGATGGCTACACCTTC
CASRRGQLSDGYTF
>TRBJ2-5|NA|TRBV27|16|few
TGTGCCAGCAGTCCAACAGGAGGCAGGCACCAAGAGACCCAGTACTTC
CASSPTGGRHQETQYF
>TRBJ2-7|TRBD2|TRBV4-2|19|once
TGTGCCAGCAGCCAAAACCCAGCTAGCGGGAGCCGAAAATCCTACGAGCAGTACTTC
CASSQNPASGSRKSYEQYF
>TRBJ2-3|NA|TRBV5-1|13|NA
TGCGCCAGCAGCTTGACATGGGAAAGTACGCAGTATTTT
CASSLTWESTQYF
>TRBJ2-7|NA|TRBV28|12|NA
TGTGCCAGCAGTTCCTTGGGGTCCGAGCAGTACTTC
CASSSLGSEQYF